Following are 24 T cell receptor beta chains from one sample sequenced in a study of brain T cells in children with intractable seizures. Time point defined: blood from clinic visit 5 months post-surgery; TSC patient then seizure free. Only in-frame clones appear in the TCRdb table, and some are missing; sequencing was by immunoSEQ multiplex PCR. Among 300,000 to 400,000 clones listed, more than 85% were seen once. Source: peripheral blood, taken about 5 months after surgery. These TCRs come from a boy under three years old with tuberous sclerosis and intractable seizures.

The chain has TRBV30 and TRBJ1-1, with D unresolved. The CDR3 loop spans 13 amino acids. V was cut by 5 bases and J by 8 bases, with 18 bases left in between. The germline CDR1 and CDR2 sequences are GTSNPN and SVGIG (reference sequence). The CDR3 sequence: CAWEETGPTEAFF. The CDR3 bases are TGTGCCTGGGAGGAGACGGGCCCAACCGAAGCTTTCTTT.

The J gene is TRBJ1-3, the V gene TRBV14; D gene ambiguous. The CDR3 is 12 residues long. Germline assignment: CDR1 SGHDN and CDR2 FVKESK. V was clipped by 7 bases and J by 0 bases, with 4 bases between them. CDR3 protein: CASTGSGNTIYF. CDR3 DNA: TGTGCCAGCACCGGCTCTGGAAACACCATATATTTT.

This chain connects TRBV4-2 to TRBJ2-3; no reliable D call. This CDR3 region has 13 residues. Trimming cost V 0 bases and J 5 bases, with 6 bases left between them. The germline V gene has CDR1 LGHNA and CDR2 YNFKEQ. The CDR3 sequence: CASSQELGDTQYF. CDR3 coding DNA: TGTGCCAGCAGCCAAGAGCTCGGAGATACGCAGTATTTT.

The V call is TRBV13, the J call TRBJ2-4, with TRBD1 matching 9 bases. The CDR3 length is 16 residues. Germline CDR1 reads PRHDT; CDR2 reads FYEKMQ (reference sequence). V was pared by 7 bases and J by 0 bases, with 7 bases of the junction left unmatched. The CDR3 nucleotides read TGTGCCAGCAATCACAGGACAGGGGTAGCCAAAAACATTCAGTACTTC. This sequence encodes CASNHRTGVAKNIQYF.

In nucleotides, the CDR3 is TGTGCCAGCAGCGTATTGGATTACAATGAGCAGTTCTTC. As protein: CASSVLDYNEQFF. The gene calls are TRBV9 and TRBJ2-1; D unresolved. Germline V lookup: CDR1 SGDLS, CDR2 YYNGEE. CDR3 length: 13 amino acids. Trimming pared 1 base from V and 4 bases from J, leaving 6 bases between.

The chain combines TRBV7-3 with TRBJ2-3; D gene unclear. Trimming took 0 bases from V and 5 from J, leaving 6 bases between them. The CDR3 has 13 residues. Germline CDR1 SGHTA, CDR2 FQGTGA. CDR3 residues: CASSLTDGDTQYF. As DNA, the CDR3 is TGTGCCAGCAGCTTAACGGACGGAGATACGCAGTATTTT.

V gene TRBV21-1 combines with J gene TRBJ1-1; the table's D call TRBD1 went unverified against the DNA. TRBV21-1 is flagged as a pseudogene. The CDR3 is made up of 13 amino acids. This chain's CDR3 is CASSRDRSAEAFF. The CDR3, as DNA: TGTGCCAGCAGCAGAGACAGGTCCGCTGAAGCTTTCTTT.

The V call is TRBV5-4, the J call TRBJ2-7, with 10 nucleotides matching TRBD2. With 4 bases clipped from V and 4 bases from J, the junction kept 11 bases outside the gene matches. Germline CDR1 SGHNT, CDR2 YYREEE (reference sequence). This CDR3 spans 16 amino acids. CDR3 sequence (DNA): TGTGCCAGCAGCCCCCGAACTAGCGGGAATAGGTACGAGCAGTACTTC. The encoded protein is CASSPRTSGNRYEQYF. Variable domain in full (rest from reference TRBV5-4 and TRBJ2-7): ETGVTQSPTHLIKTRGQQVTLRCSSQSGHNTVSWYQQALGQGPQFIFQYYREEENGRGNFPPRFSGLQFPNYSSELNVNALELDDSALYLCASSPRTSGNRYEQYFGPGTRLTVT.

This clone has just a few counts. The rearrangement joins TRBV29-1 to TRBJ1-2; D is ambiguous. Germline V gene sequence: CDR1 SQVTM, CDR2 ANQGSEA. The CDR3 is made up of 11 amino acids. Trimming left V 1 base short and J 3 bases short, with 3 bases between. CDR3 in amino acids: CSVEGYYGYTF. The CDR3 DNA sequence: TGCAGCGTTGAAGGGTACTATGGCTACACCTTC.

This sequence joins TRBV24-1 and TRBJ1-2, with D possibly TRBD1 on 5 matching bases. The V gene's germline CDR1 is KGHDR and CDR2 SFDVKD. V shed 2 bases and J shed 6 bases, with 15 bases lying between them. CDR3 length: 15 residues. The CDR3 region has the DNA TGTGCCACCAGTGATTGGACAAATGGGTACCATGGCTACACCTTC. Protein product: CATSDWTNGYHGYTF.

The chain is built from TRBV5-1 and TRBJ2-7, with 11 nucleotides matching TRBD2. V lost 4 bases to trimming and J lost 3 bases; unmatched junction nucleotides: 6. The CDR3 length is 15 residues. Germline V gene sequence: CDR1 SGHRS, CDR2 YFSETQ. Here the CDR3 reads CASSGTGTSGYEQYF. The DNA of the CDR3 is TGCGCCAGCAGCGGGACAGGGACTAGCGGCTACGAGCAGTACTTC.

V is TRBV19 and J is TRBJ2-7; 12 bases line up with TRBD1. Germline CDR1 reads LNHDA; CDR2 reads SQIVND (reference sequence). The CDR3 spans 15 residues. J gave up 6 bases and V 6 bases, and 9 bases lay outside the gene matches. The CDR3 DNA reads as TGTGCCAGTAGAGGACCCGGGACAGGGGGCTTCGAGCAGTACTTC. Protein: CASRGPGTGGFEQYF. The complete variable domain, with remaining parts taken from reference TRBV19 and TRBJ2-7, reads DGGITQSPKYLFRKEGQNVTLSCEQNLNHDAMYWYRQDPGQGLRLIYYSQIVNDFQKGDIAEGYSVSREKKESFPLTVTSAQKNPTAFYLCASRGPGTGGFEQYFGPGTRLTVT.

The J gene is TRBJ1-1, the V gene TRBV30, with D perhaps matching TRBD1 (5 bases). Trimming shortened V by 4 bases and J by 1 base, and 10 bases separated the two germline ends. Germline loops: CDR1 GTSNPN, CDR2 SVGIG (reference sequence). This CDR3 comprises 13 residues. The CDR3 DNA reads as TGTGCCTGGACGGGGACGGGGAACACTGAAGCTTTCTTT. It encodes CAWTGTGNTEAFF.

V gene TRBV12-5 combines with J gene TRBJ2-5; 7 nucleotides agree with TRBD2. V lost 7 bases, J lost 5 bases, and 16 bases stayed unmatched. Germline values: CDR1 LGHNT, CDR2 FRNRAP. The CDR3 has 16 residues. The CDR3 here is CASAPPQTTSWETQYF. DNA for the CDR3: TGTGCTAGTGCCCCGCCGCAAACGACTAGCTGGGAGACCCAGTACTTC.

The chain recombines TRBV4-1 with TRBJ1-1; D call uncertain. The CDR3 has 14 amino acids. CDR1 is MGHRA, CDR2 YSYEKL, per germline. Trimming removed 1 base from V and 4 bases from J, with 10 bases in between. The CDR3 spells CASSQVGWSTEAFF. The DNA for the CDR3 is TGCGCCAGCAGCCAAGTGGGGTGGTCCACTGAAGCTTTCTTT.

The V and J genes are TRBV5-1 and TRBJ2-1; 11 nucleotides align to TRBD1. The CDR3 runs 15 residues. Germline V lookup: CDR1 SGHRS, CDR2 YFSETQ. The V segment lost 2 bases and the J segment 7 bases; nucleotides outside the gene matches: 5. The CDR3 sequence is CASSFSGTGGNEQFF. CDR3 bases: TGCGCCAGCAGCTTCTCCGGGACAGGGGGAAATGAGCAGTTCTTC.

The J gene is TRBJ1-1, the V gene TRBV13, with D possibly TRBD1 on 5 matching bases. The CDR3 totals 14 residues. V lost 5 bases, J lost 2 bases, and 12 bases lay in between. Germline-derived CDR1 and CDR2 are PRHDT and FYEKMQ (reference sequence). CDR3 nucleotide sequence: TGTGCCAGCAGCCCGCAGGGAGAAAACACTGAAGCTTTCTTT. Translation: CASSPQGENTEAFF.

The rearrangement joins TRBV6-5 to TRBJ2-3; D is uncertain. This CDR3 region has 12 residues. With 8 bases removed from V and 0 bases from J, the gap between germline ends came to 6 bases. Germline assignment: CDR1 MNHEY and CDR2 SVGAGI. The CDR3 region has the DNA TGTGCCAGCCAGTATAGCACAGATACGCAGTATTTT. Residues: CASQYSTDTQYF.

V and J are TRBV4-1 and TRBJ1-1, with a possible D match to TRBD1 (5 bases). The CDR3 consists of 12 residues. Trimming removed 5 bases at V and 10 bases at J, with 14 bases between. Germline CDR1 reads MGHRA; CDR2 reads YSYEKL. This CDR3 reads CASSSTRGTAFF. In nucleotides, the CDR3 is TGCGCCAGCAGCTCTACCCGGGGGACAGCTTTCTTT.

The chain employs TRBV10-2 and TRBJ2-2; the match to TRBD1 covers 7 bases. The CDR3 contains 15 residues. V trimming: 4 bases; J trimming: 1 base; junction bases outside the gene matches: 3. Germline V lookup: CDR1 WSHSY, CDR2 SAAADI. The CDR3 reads CASSGGQLNTGELFF. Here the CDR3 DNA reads TGCGCCAGCAGTGGGGGACAGTTGAACACCGGGGAGCTGTTTTTT.

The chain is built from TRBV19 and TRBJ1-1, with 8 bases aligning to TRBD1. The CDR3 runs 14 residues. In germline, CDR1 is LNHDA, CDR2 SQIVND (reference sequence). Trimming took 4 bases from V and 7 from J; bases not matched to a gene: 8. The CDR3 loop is CASSTPGQGLEAFF. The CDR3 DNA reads TGTGCCAGTAGTACCCCTGGACAGGGACTTGAAGCTTTCTTT.

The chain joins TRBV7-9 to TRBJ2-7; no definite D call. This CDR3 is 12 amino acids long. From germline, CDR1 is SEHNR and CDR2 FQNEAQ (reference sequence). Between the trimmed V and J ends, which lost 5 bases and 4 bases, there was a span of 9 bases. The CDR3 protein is CASSTIRYEQYF. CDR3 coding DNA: TGTGCCAGCAGCACTATCAGATACGAGCAGTACTTC.

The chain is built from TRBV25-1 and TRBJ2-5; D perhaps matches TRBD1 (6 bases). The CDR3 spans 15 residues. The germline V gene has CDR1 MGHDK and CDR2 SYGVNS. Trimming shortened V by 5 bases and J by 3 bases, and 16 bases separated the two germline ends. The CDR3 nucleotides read TGTGCCAGCAGTCCCCTACAGGGCAGGAAAGAGACCCAGTACTTC. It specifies CASSPLQGRKETQYF. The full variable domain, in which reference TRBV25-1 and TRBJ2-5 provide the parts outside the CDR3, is EADIYQTPRYLVIGTGKKITLECSQTMGHDKMYWYQQDPGMELHLIHYSYGVNSTEKGDLSSESTVSRIRTEHFPLTLESARPSHTSQYLCASSPLQGRKETQYFGPGTRLLVL.

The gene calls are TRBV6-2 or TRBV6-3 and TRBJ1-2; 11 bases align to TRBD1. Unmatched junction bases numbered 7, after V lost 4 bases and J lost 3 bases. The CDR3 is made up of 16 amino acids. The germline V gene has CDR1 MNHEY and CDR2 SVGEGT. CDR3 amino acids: CASSSQGQGAYYGYTF. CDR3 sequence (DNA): TGTGCCAGCAGTTCGCAAGGACAGGGGGCGTACTATGGCTACACCTTC.